Described below is a single T cell receptor beta chain sequence and its context. The antigen remains undetermined. Germline CDR1 and CDR2: SGHAT and FQNNGV. The CDR3 consists of 16 residues. Trimming stripped 4 bases from V and 3 bases from J, with 19 bases between. The entry originates in a study of cytomegalovirus exposure and HLA in healthy donors. The method was immunoSEQ multiplex PCR; TCRdb's version includes in-frame clones alone and lacks a portion of them. Here the sample spans 150,000 to 200,000 clones, 80% to 85% being singletons. Study outcomes and limitations: The study flagged about 150 TCR beta chains as cytomegalovirus-associated. High specificity and sensitivity for cytomegalovirus status were reported for the classifier.

Specimen: PBMCs. The chain links TRBV11-2 to TRBJ2-7; TRBD1 might be the D (6 bases). The source is a man aged 30-40 years in good health and CMV-seropositive. CDR3 residues: CASSSAPTGKDYEQYF. The CDR3 nucleotides read TGTGCCAGCAGCTCAGCTCCGACAGGAAAAGACTACGAGCAGTACTTC.